This TCR beta chain emerged from a study of blood T cell repertoires in COVID-19. Across the whole study: The cDNA or gDNA used as material had been derived from T cells, B-cell-depleted T cells, or PBMCs.

Original data processing: It was from reference gene primer amplification that nucleated cell counts were estimated. Only in-frame clones appear in the TCRdb table, and some are missing; sequencing was by immunoSEQ multiplex PCR. That table supplies the V and J calls and clone size; D and trimming were determined from the DNA. Here the sample spans under 300,000 clones, nearly 90% being singletons. From germline, CDR1 is MGHRA and CDR2 YSYEKL. CDR3 length equals 18 residues. V gave up 4 bases and J gave up 2 bases; unmatched junction bases: 14. The chain uses TRBV4-1 and TRBJ1-5; 7 nucleotides align to TRBD1. This TCR was recovered from a woman between 40 and 55 years old who had recovered from COVID-19. Material for sequencing was peripheral blood. The CDR3 region has the DNA TGCGCCAGCAGCCTCGAGGAGGGGGCTTTGGGGCGCAATCAGCCCCAGCATTTT. This encodes CASSLEEGALGRNQPQHF.